This passage covers 19 T cell receptor beta chains from one sample sequenced in a study of cytomegalovirus exposure and HLA in healthy donors. Both 60 Vbeta primers and 13 Jbeta primers went into the PCR. Repertoires were generated with immunoSEQ multiplex PCR, while TCRdb's copy carries only in-frame clones and drops some. The sample consists of hundreds of thousands of clones, more than 55% of them appearing once. Material for sequencing was PBMCs. The receptor set was obtained from a female donor in good health and CMV-seronegative.

This clone was picked up a small number of times. This chain uses TRBV10-3 with TRBJ1-1; 10 bases line up with TRBD1. Germline values: CDR1 ENHRY, CDR2 SYGVKD. J gave up 0 bases and V 10 bases, and 2 bases lay outside the gene matches. The CDR3 has 13 amino acids. The DNA of the CDR3 is TGTGCCACAGGGACAGGGGTGAACACTGAAGCTTTCTTT. As protein: CATGTGVNTEAFF.

This clone was counted only a few times. Additional DNA sequences in this sample encode the identical CDR3. This chain uses TRBV11-3 with TRBJ2-7, with D hard to call. There are 11 residues in the CDR3. Between the trimmed V and J ends, which lost 5 bases and 3 bases, there was a span of 5 bases. Germline V CDR1 and CDR2: SGHNT, YENEEA. CDR3 sequence (DNA): TGTGCCAGCAGCCGGAGCTACGAGCAGTACTTC. Encoded protein: CASSRSYEQYF.

This sequence joins TRBV6-1 and TRBJ2-1; no firm D call. This CDR3 is 14 amino acids long. The ends were cut back, 6 bases at V and 0 bases at J, with 9 bases in the middle. Germline V gene lookup returns CDR1 MNHNS and CDR2 SASEGT. Here the CDR3 DNA reads TGTGCCAGCAGCGAGTTGAGCTCCTACAATGAGCAGTTCTTC. Its translation: CASSELSSYNEQFF.

J is TRBJ2-1 and V is TRBV27, with 12 bases aligning to TRBD2. The length of the CDR3 is 18 residues. Looked up from germline, CDR1 is MNHEY and CDR2 is SMNVEV (reference sequence). V trimming: 3 bases; J trimming: 1 base; junction bases outside the gene matches: 7. Here the CDR3 reads CASSFKPTSGSSYNEQFF. The CDR3 DNA reads TGTGCCAGCAGTTTCAAACCGACTAGCGGGAGTTCCTACAATGAGCAGTTCTTC.

The rearrangement links TRBV4-1 to TRBJ2-5, with TRBD2 identical over 11 bases. Trimming took 1 base from V and 2 from J; bases not matched to a gene: 6. The CDR3 is 17 amino acids. Germline CDR1 is MGHRA and CDR2 is YSYEKL. The CDR3 region is CASSQGASGRFQETQYF. In DNA form, the CDR3 reads TGCGCCAGCAGCCAAGGGGCTAGCGGGAGGTTTCAAGAGACCCAGTACTTC.

This clone was picked up one time. This sequence joins TRBV28 and TRBJ1-2; D call uncertain. Germline assignment: CDR1 MDHEN and CDR2 SYDVKM. CDR3 length: 12 residues. The germline V and J ends were trimmed by 5 bases and 2 bases, with 6 bases remaining between them. The chain's CDR3 is CASSLINYGYTF. The CDR3 DNA follows: TGTGCCAGCAGTCTTATAAACTATGGCTACACCTTC.

The chain has TRBV11-2 and TRBJ2-7, with 8 bases that match TRBD2. The J segment lost 2 bases and the V segment lost 0 bases, leaving 9 bases of the junction unmatched. CDR3 size: 17 residues. Germline CDR1 SGHAT, CDR2 FQNNGV. CDR3 sequence reads: CASSLEGGTSGTYEQYF. The CDR3, as DNA: TGTGCCAGCAGCTTAGAGGGCGGTACTAGCGGTACCTACGAGCAGTACTTC.

This clone turned up a few times. This chain links TRBV7-8 with TRBJ2-1; TRBD1 might be the D (6 bases). The CDR3 spans 14 residues. Trimming removed 4 bases from V and 8 bases from J, with 15 bases in between. The germline CDR1 and CDR2 sequences are SGHVS and FQNEAQ. In DNA, the CDR3 is TGTGCCAGCAGCTCCCGGGCCGAGGGGGATGAGCAGTTCTTC. Protein sequence: CASSSRAEGDEQFF.

The chain employs TRBV27 and TRBJ2-1, with unresolved D. The CDR3 is 13 residues long. Germline CDR1 is MNHEY and CDR2 is SMNVEV (reference sequence). The V gene lost 5 bases and the J gene lost 6 bases, with 11 bases spanning the gap. The CDR3 is CASSARRGNEQFF. The CDR3 nucleotides read TGTGCCAGCAGTGCAAGGAGAGGCAATGAGCAGTTCTTC.

This clone showed up just a few times. DNA for the CDR3: TGTGCCAGCAGTTCCGGCGGGGCAATGAACACTGAAGCTTTCTTT. Translated, it gives CASSSGGAMNTEAFF. The V gene is TRBV6-5, the J gene TRBJ1-1; a possible D gene is TRBD1 (5 bases). Germline assignment: CDR1 MNHEY and CDR2 SVGAGI. V lost 4 bases to trimming and J lost 0 bases, with 12 bases between them. The CDR3 is 15 residues long.

The gene calls are TRBV21-1 and TRBJ1-2; the D call TRBD1 from the table was never checked on the DNA. TRBV21-1 has pseudogene status. CDR3 length equals 13 residues. CDR3 in DNA: TGTGCCAGCAGCAAACACAGGGGGGTTGGCTACACCTTC. It is translated as CASSKHRGVGYTF.

This clone occurred a few times. The CDR3 protein is CASSRRTANTEAFF. The DNA of the CDR3 is TGCGCCAGCAGTCGACGGACAGCGAACACTGAAGCTTTCTTT. The V call is TRBV23-1, the J call TRBJ1-1; D is possibly TRBD1 (6 bases). TRBV23-1 is filed as an ORF, its function uncertain. This CDR3 spans 14 amino acids. V shed 4 bases and J shed 1 base, with 10 bases lying between them.

CDR3 sequence reads: CASSPRQGAREQYF. The CDR3 coding sequence is TGTGCCAGCAGCCCTCGACAGGGGGCGCGGGAGCAGTACTTC. The rearrangement links TRBV7-6 to TRBJ2-7; 10 nucleotides line up with TRBD1. Germline values: CDR1 SGHVS, CDR2 FNYEAQ. Unmatched junction bases numbered 8, after V lost 5 bases and J lost 7 bases. The CDR3 runs 14 residues. Together with reference TRBV7-6 and TRBJ2-7, the CDR3 gives the full variable domain: GAGVSQSPRYKVTKRGQDVALRCDPISGHVSLYWYRQALGQGPEFLTYFNYEAQQDKSGLPNDRFSAERPEGSISTLTIQRTEQRDSAMYRCASSPRQGAREQYFGPGTRLTVT.

This clone came up a few times. J is TRBJ2-5 and V is TRBV29-1; a possible D gene is TRBD1 (5 bases). In germline, CDR1 is SQVTM, CDR2 ANQGSEA. V lost 4 bases, J lost 2 bases, and 17 bases lay in between. The CDR3 sequence is 15 residues long. The CDR3 here is CSVGSGLVRQETQYF. CDR3 nucleotides: TGCAGCGTTGGGTCAGGGCTAGTTCGGCAAGAGACCCAGTACTTC.

The genes are TRBV18 and TRBJ2-1; D gene ambiguous. Between the trimmed V and J ends, which lost 0 bases and 5 bases, there was a span of 5 bases. This CDR3 has 13 amino acids. The V gene's germline CDR1 is KGHSH and CDR2 LQKENI. The CDR3 loop reads CASSPPLDNEQFF. CDR3 sequence (DNA): TGTGCCAGCTCACCACCTCTAGACAATGAGCAGTTCTTC.

This rearrangement joins TRBV13 to TRBJ2-5, with a tentative D call TRBD2 (6 bases). The better agreement between TRBJ2-7 and the DNA end casts doubt on the J call. Germline V gene sequence: CDR1 PRHDT, CDR2 FYEKMQ (reference sequence). The CDR3 has 13 residues. The CDR3 region has the DNA TGTGCCAGCACCAGAGCGGGTACCTACGAGCAGTACTTC. Residues: CASTRAGTYEQYF.

The rearrangement uses TRBV15 and TRBJ2-6; TRBD1 might be the D (5 bases). The CDR3 runs to 17 residues. V was pared by 0 bases and J by 0 bases, with 9 bases between. CDR1 and CDR2 from the germline V gene are LNHNV and YYDKDF (reference sequence). CDR3 nucleotides: TGTGCCACCAGCAGAGATAAGGGGCCCTCTGGGGCCAACGTCCTGACTTTC. Residues: CATSRDKGPSGANVLTF. The full variable domain, rest sourced from reference TRBV15 and TRBJ2-6, is DAMVIQNPRYQVTQFGKPVTLSCSQTLNHNVMYWYQQKSSQAPKLLFHYYDKDFNNEADTPDNFQSRRPNTSFCFLDIRSPGLGDTAMYLCATSRDKGPSGANVLTFGAGSRLTVL.

The chain uses TRBV6-1 and TRBJ1-2; 7 nucleotides match TRBD1. The CDR3 is 14 residues long. Germline V CDR1 and CDR2: MNHNS, SASEGT. V shed 2 bases and J 8 bases; nucleotides not matched to a gene: 8. In DNA form, the CDR3 reads TGTGCCAGCAGTGAAAAGGGCAGGGGGTCAGGCTACACCTTC. Encoded protein: CASSEKGRGSGYTF.

The rearrangement links TRBV2 to TRBJ2-5, with 9 bases matching TRBD1. The better agreement between TRBJ2-7 and the DNA end casts doubt on the J call. CDR1 is SNHLY, CDR2 FYNNEI, per germline. This CDR3 comprises 14 residues. CDR3 DNA sequence: TGTGCCAGCAGTGATGGGACAGGGATCCACGAGCAGTACTTC. This codes for CASSDGTGIHEQYF.